The 14 T cell receptor beta chains below all came from one sample that was sequenced in a study of molecular identifiers for immune sequencing clone quantification. MiXCR was run by TCRdb on the PCR reads, yielding one entry per CDR3 protein. The sample shows 600,000 to 650,000 distinct CDR3 sequences, 20% of them seen only once. The sequencing sample was made of naive CD8+ T cells from blood, with Jurkat cell RNA spiked in. Subset here: FACS-sorted CD8+CD4-CCR7+CD45RA+ naive T cells. Source of these receptors: a human donor in good health. Some libraries in this study had Jurkat cell RNA spiked in.

This clonotype showed up just once. Since a much larger clone is just one base distant, this may be a read error. The CDR3 carries no conserved terminal phenylalanine or tryptophan, so it likely arises from a read error. The chain has TRBV9 and TRBJ1-1; the D is unclear. V was cut by 3 bases and J by 2 bases, with 11 bases left in between. This CDR3 has 14 amino acids. Germline CDR1 SGDLS, CDR2 YYNGEE. The CDR3, as DNA: TGTGCCAGCAGCGGTGGTAGATCTAACACTGAAGCTTTCCTT. This sequence encodes CASSGGRSNTEAFL.

This clonotype was detected ten times or more. The chain joins TRBV27 to TRBJ2-3; D not certain. CDR3 size: 14 residues. Per the germline V gene, CDR1 is MNHEY and CDR2 is SMNVEV (reference sequence). V shed 2 bases and J shed 1 base, with 7 bases lying between them. Written as DNA, the CDR3 is TGTGCCAGCAGTTTAGGGATCGGCACAGATACGCAGTATTTT. This sequence encodes CASSLGIGTDTQYF.

This clonotype appeared a few times. The chain uses TRBV11-1 and TRBJ2-3; 12 bases align to TRBD2. CDR1 and CDR2 (germline): SGHAT, FQDESV (reference sequence). The junction had 10 bases not matched to a gene; V was cut back by 7 bases and J by 2 bases. This CDR3 comprises 17 residues. DNA for the CDR3: TGTGCCAGCACGGCATCAACTAGCGGGAGGCACACAGATACGCAGTATTTT. Translating gives CASTASTSGRHTDTQYF.

As concerns this clonotype: In this CDR3 the conserved last residue, phenylalanine or tryptophan, is missing, so a read error is likely. V gene TRBV30 combines with J gene TRBJ2-4, with a tentative D call TRBD1 (5 bases). V lost 3 bases and J 3 bases, leaving 18 bases between the germline ends. This CDR3 is built from 16 residues. Germline CDR1 reads GTSNPN; CDR2 reads SVGIG (reference sequence). The CDR3 DNA sequence: TGTGCCTGGAGCGTGGGGCAGCTCGAGAACAAAAACATTCAGTACCTC. Translating it yields CAWSVGQLENKNIQYL.

Worth noting for this clonotype: A much larger clone differs from this one at a single base, so this may be a read error. The genes are TRBV28 and TRBJ2-1; a possible D gene is TRBD1 (6 bases). This CDR3 has 14 residues. CDR1 is MDHEN and CDR2 is SYDVKM in the germline V gene. The CDR3 DNA sequence: TGTGTCAGCAGCCGGGACACCCCCTACAATGAGCAGTCCTTC. The encoded protein is CVSSRDTPYNEQSF.

The rearrangement uses TRBV11-1 and TRBJ2-7, with TRBD1 matching over 8 bases. CDR1 and CDR2 (germline): SGHAT, FQDESV (reference sequence). With V trimmed by 5 bases and J by 0 bases, 6 bases remained unmatched. This CDR3 is 15 amino acids long. The CDR3: CASSPGGSSSYEQYF. The CDR3, as DNA: TGTGCCAGCAGCCCAGGGGGCTCCAGCTCCTACGAGCAGTACTTC.

The rearrangement joins TRBV29-1 to TRBJ2-1; tentatively, D is TRBD1 (5 bases). CDR1 SQVTM and CDR2 ANQGSEA come from the germline V gene. This CDR3 contains 10 residues. V was clipped by 4 bases and J by 13 bases, with 11 bases between them. The CDR3 region is CSVGGLEQFF. In nucleotides, the CDR3 is TGCAGCGTTGGGGGCTTGGAACAGTTCTTC.

This clonotype has at least ten counts. The gene calls are TRBV20-1 and TRBJ1-1; no definite D call. Trimming took 0 bases from V and 10 from J, leaving 9 bases between them. Germline V gene sequence: CDR1 DFQATT, CDR2 SNEGSKA (reference sequence). The CDR3 contains 11 residues. The CDR3 DNA follows: TGCAGTGCTAGAGATCGGATTCGAGCTTTCTTT. As protein: CSARDRIRAFF.

This clonotype has a count of ten or more. The chain has TRBV20-1 and TRBJ1-5; D gene ambiguous. The CDR3 has 14 residues. Germline CDR1 and CDR2: DFQATT and SNEGSKA (reference sequence). V was shortened by 0 bases and J by 4 bases, with 10 bases between the two germline ends. Written as DNA, the CDR3 is TGCAGTGCTAGAGATGGCGGAGGGAATCAGCCCCAGCATTTT. It codes for CSARDGGGNQPQHF.

Points on this clonotype: In this CDR3 the conserved last residue, phenylalanine or tryptophan, is missing, so a read error is likely. V gene TRBV27 combines with J gene TRBJ2-3; D possibly corresponds to TRBD2 (6 bases). The CDR3 extends over 12 amino acids. From germline, CDR1 is MNHEY and CDR2 SMNVEV (reference sequence). The germline V and J ends were trimmed by 0 bases and 10 bases, with 8 bases remaining between them. The CDR3 bases are TGTGCCAGCAGTTTATCCAGCGGGCCGCAGTATCTT. Amino acids: CASSLSSGPQYL.

This rearrangement joins TRBV4-3 to TRBJ1-6, with 7 bases identical to TRBD1. CDR3 size: 17 residues. Trimming at V came to 2 bases and at J to 2 bases, leaving 6 bases not matched to a gene. CDR1 is LGHNA, CDR2 YSLEER, per germline. The CDR3 nucleotides read TGCGCCAGCAGCCAAACAGGCAGGGGGGCCTATAATTCACCCCTCCACTTT. It codes for CASSQTGRGAYNSPLHF.

In this sample, this clonotype turned up a few times. This chain links TRBV28 with TRBJ1-6; D ambiguous. Per the germline V gene, CDR1 is MDHEN and CDR2 is SYDVKM. The length of the CDR3 is 16 residues. Trimming left V 7 bases short and J 0 bases short, with 13 bases between. CDR3 loop: CASTRTVSSYNSPLHF. The CDR3 DNA follows: TGTGCCAGCACCCGGACGGTGAGCTCCTATAATTCACCCCTCCACTTT.

The rearrangement joins TRBV4-1 to TRBJ2-1; D may be TRBD2 (5 bases). The CDR3 has 16 amino acids. V lost 0 bases, J lost 2 bases, and 11 bases lay in between. Germline V gives CDR1 MGHRA, CDR2 YSYEKL. Here the CDR3 reads CASSQDSGYTYNEQFF. DNA for the CDR3: TGCGCCAGCAGCCAAGATTCGGGATATACCTACAATGAGCAGTTCTTC.

Concerning this clonotype itself: At one of its ends the junction is not consistent with the germline gene, which may arise from a read error. J is TRBJ2-5 and V is TRBV24-1; 10 bases agree with TRBD1. Germline lookup yields CDR1 KGHDR and CDR2 SFDVKD. This CDR3 has 17 amino acids. Written as DNA, the CDR3 is TGTGCCTCCAGTTCAAGACCGGGACAGGGGAGCGGTGAGACCCAGTACTTC. As protein: CASSSRPGQGSGETQYF.